Below are 27 T cell receptor beta chains sequenced from a single sample in a study of regulatory T cells in long-lasting Graves disease. Researchers made TCR beta libraries by using iRepertoire HTBI primers and running Arm-PCR on CDR3 regions. TCRdb recomputed calls from the multiplex PCR reads with MiXCR, one row per CDR3 protein. The data contain 400,000 to 500,000 distinct CDR3 sequences, 20% to 25% of them singletons. Time point in this sample: persistent/refractory GD, antithyroid drugs over 5 years with positive TRAb. PBMC RNA was the source of the TCR library. Material: peripheral blood mononuclear cells (PBMCs), obtained when the disease was refractory, from a patient treated with antithyroid drugs. These receptors were collected from a female donor with Graves disease.

V is TRBV12-3 or TRBV12-4 and J is TRBJ2-1; TRBD1 matches at 8 bases. The V segment lost 8 bases and the J segment 9 bases; nucleotides outside the gene matches: 12. CDR3 length: 14 amino acids. The CDR3 protein is CASGEGQGEGEQFF. CDR3 in DNA: TGTGCCAGCGGGGAAGGACAGGGAGAGGGTGAGCAGTTCTTC.

In this sample, this clonotype turned up many times. The chain links TRBV10-3 to TRBJ1-1, with D maybe TRBD1 (5 bases). Trimming shortened V by 6 bases and J by 1 base, and 18 bases separated the two germline ends. Germline CDR1 and CDR2: ENHRY and SYGVKD. The CDR3 spans 16 residues. CDR3 coding DNA: TGTGCCATCAGCCCCCGGGGGGGACCCGGGAACACTGAAGCTTTCTTT. Amino acid sequence: CAISPRGGPGNTEAFF.

This clonotype was seen more than once but under ten times. This chain links TRBV29-1 with TRBJ1-5; D is unresolved. The CDR3 totals 12 residues. Trimming removed 7 bases at V and 5 bases at J, with 12 bases between. Germline V gene sequence: CDR1 SQVTM, CDR2 ANQGSEA. The chain's CDR3 is CSARDSDQPQHF. CDR3 DNA: TGCAGCGCACGGGATTCAGATCAGCCCCAGCATTTT. The variable domain in full, completed from reference TRBV29-1 and TRBJ1-5, reads SAVISQKPSRDICQRGTSLTIQCQVDSQVTMMFWYRQQPGQSLTLIATANQGSEATYESGFVIDKFPISRPNLTFSTLTVSNMSPEDSSIYLCSARDSDQPQHFGDGTRLSIL.

As concerns this clonotype: One base away lies a much larger clone, so this may be a sequencing read error. The gene calls are TRBV5-1 and TRBJ1-1; 7 bases line up with TRBD1. CDR1 and CDR2 from the germline V gene are SGHRS and YFSETQ. The CDR3 has 16 residues. This chain's CDR3 is CAGSPEIQGLSTEAFF. CDR3 nucleotide sequence: TGCGCCGGCAGCCCAGAGATACAGGGGTTGAGCACTGAAGCTTTCTTT.

Concerning this clonotype: This could be a read error, since a much larger clone is one nucleotide away. The rearrangement links TRBV7-3 to TRBJ2-5; no clear D gene. Germline lookup yields CDR1 SGHTA and CDR2 FQGTGA. CDR3 length equals 13 residues. The CDR3 nucleotides read TGTGCCAGCAGCTTAACACTTCAAGGGACCCAGTACTTC. Protein product: CASSLTLQGTQYF.

This clonotype was found many times. The rearrangement links TRBV12-3 or TRBV12-4 to TRBJ2-2; D ambiguous. The CDR3 extends over 13 amino acids. Trimming pared 5 bases from V and 4 bases from J, leaving 8 bases between. CDR3 in amino acids: CASSPDVTGELFF. CDR3 coding DNA: TGTGCCAGCAGTCCGGACGTCACCGGGGAGCTGTTTTTT.

This clonotype was picked up a small number of times. The chain combines TRBV7-9 with TRBJ1-1; D call uncertain. CDR1 and CDR2 from the germline V gene are SEHNR and FQNEAQ (reference sequence). V was clipped by 2 bases and J by 2 bases, with 3 bases between them. The CDR3 has 12 residues. CDR3 protein: CASSLINTEAFF. In nucleotides, the CDR3 is TGTGCCAGCAGCTTAATCAACACTGAAGCTTTCTTT.

CDR3 residues: CASSRPGRSNQPQHF. The CDR3 nucleotides read TGTGCCAGTAGTAGACCGGGGAGGTCCAATCAGCCCCAGCATTTT. This sequence joins TRBV19 and TRBJ1-5, with D uncertain. Germline V gene lookup returns CDR1 LNHDA and CDR2 SQIVND (reference sequence). The CDR3 has 15 residues. V was trimmed by 4 bases and J by 3 bases, leaving 13 bases between them.

This clonotype was seen many times. V gene TRBV6-1 combines with J gene TRBJ2-5, with 11 nucleotides matching TRBD2. Germline lookup yields CDR1 MNHNS and CDR2 SASEGT. This CDR3 has 16 residues. The junction had 10 bases not matched to a gene; V was cut back by 6 bases and J by 4 bases. CDR3 residues: CASRLELAGETETQYF. In DNA form, the CDR3 reads TGTGCCAGCAGGCTCGAACTAGCGGGAGAAACAGAGACCCAGTACTTC.

At least ten counts were recorded for this clonotype. This chain's CDR3 is CASSPLTGQGDSPLHF. The DNA of the CDR3 is TGTGCCAGCAGCCCACTGACGGGACAGGGGGATTCACCCCTCCACTTT. This chain uses TRBV28 with TRBJ1-6; 11 nucleotides agree with TRBD1. The CDR3 runs to 16 residues. In germline, CDR1 is MDHEN, CDR2 SYDVKM. V gave up 6 bases and J gave up 8 bases; unmatched junction bases: 9.

V is TRBV11-2 and J is TRBJ1-1; TRBD1 might be the D (5 bases). V lost 5 bases, J lost 1 base, and 11 bases lay in between. Germline V gene data show CDR1 as SGHAT and CDR2 as FQNNGV. This CDR3 is 14 amino acids long. The CDR3 sequence is CASSPRQQNTEAFF. The CDR3 DNA reads as TGTGCCAGCAGCCCCCGACAGCAGAACACTGAAGCTTTCTTT.

In the case of this clonotype: This could be a read error, since a much larger clone is one nucleotide away. The CDR3 reads CASSFRQGGHGHTF. The CDR3 DNA reads as TGTGCCAGCAGTTTTCGACAGGGGGGACATGGCCACACCTTC. J is TRBJ1-2 and V is TRBV27; 9 bases fit TRBD1. The CDR3 runs to 14 residues. Germline lookup yields CDR1 MNHEY and CDR2 SMNVEV (reference sequence).

This clonotype was counted between two and nine times. This chain joins TRBV7-8 and TRBJ1-5, with no clear D. Trimming took 5 bases from V and 4 from J, leaving 9 bases between them. The CDR3 covers 13 residues. Germline CDR1 and CDR2: SGHVS and FQNEAQ. DNA for the CDR3: TGTGCCAGCAGCAGCTTTACAAATCAGCCCCAGCATTTT. Translated, it gives CASSSFTNQPQHF.

This clonotype was detected ten times or more. The chain has TRBV6-2 or TRBV6-3 and TRBJ1-2; possible D gene TRBD1, 6 bases. V gave up 1 base and J gave up 4 bases, with 25 bases separating them. Per germline, CDR1 MNHEY and CDR2 SVGEGT. This CDR3 region has 19 residues. The CDR3 nucleotides read TGTGCCAGCAGTTACTGGGTCATGGACAGCGCAGATTTTTTCTATGGCTACACCTTC. Translated, it gives CASSYWVMDSADFFYGYTF.

As concerns this clonotype: A much larger clone sits a single nucleotide away, making a read error possible. The chain recombines TRBV29-1 with TRBJ2-5, with 8 positions matching TRBD2. The V gene's germline CDR1 is SQVTM and CDR2 ANQGSEA. V gave up 8 bases and J gave up 5 bases; unmatched junction bases: 16. The length of the CDR3 is 15 residues. CDR3 sequence reads: CSISGLVGIGETQYF. CDR3 DNA sequence: TGCAGCATCTCGGGACTAGTGGGGATCGGGGAGACCCAGTACTTC.

This clonotype was detected many times. The chain carries TRBV6-1 and TRBJ1-5; possible D gene TRBD1, 6 bases. V lost 6 bases, J lost 0 bases, and 12 bases lay in between. Germline CDR1 reads MNHNS; CDR2 reads SASEGT. The CDR3 contains 15 residues. The CDR3 is CASRTGHLSNQPQHF. The CDR3 nucleotides are TGTGCCAGCAGGACAGGCCATCTTAGCAATCAGCCCCAGCATTTT.

The rearrangement links TRBV6-1 to TRBJ2-1; D gene uncertain. Germline CDR1 and CDR2: MNHNS and SASEGT. Deletions cut 7 bases from V and 0 bases from J, with 10 bases between. The CDR3 has 14 residues. In nucleotides, the CDR3 is TGTGCCAGCATTAACAGCCTCTCCTACAATGAGCAGTTCTTC. Translated, it gives CASINSLSYNEQFF.

The rearrangement uses TRBV7-3 and TRBJ2-2; TRBD1 might be the D (5 bases). The ends were cut back, 2 bases at V and 7 bases at J, with 14 bases in the middle. The CDR3 extends over 15 amino acids. Germline CDR1 SGHTA, CDR2 FQGTGA. The CDR3 loop is CASSLQGSVHGELFF. The DNA of the CDR3 is TGTGCCAGCAGCTTACAGGGATCGGTGCACGGGGAGCTGTTTTTT. Drawing the rest from reference TRBV7-3 and TRBJ2-2, the complete variable domain is GAGVSQTPSNKVTEKGKYVELRCDPISGHTALYWYRQSLGQGPEFLIYFQGTGAADDSGLPNDRFFAVRPEGSVSTLKIQRTERGDSAVYLCASSLQGSVHGELFFGEGSRLTVL.

This clonotype has a count of ten or more. The CDR3 is CASSPGRGYEQYF. The CDR3 nucleotides read TGTGCCAGCAGCCCGGGAAGGGGTTACGAGCAGTACTTC. The V call is TRBV3-1, the J call TRBJ2-7, with D perhaps matching TRBD1 or TRBD2 (5 bases each). The germline V gene encodes CDR1 LGHDT and CDR2 YNNKEL (reference sequence). V lost 4 bases to trimming and J lost 4 bases, with 11 bases between them. The CDR3 is 13 residues long.

With regard to this clonotype: The CDR3 end shows no conserved phenylalanine or tryptophan, and so a read error is likely. The chain couples TRBV6-5 to TRBJ2-1; 12 bases fit TRBD2. This CDR3 has 16 amino acids. CDR1 and CDR2 from the germline V gene are MNHEY and SVGAGI. V shed 2 bases and J 6 bases; nucleotides not matched to a gene: 5. As DNA, the CDR3 is TGTGCCAGCAGTTACGGGCCTAGCGGGAGGGCCAATGAGCAGTTCCTC. Its translation: CASSYGPSGRANEQFL.

This clonotype came up many times. The CDR3 region has the DNA TGTGCCAGCAGTTTTTTTAACTATGGCTACACCTTC. Translation gives CASSFFNYGYTF. The chain carries TRBV28 and TRBJ1-2; D remains ambiguous. Trimming removed 3 bases from V and 1 base from J, with 3 bases in between. Germline values: CDR1 MDHEN, CDR2 SYDVKM. The CDR3 consists of 12 residues.

This clonotype has a handful of counts. This chain connects TRBV19 to TRBJ1-5; D remains unclear. The CDR3 sequence is 16 residues long. The germline V gene encodes CDR1 LNHDA and CDR2 SQIVND (reference sequence). Trimming took off 7 bases at V and 1 base at J, with 17 bases between the two ends. The CDR3 here is CASILDPDMSNQPQHF. DNA of the CDR3: TGTGCCAGTATTTTGGACCCGGATATGAGCAATCAGCCCCAGCATTTT.

The table lists this clonotype with many counts. The chain carries TRBV20-1 and TRBJ1-2; TRBD1 aligns across 10 bases. CDR1 is DFQATT, CDR2 SNEGSKA, per germline (reference sequence). J was trimmed by 1 base and V by 0 bases; bases with no gene match: 2. The CDR3 extends over 15 amino acids. CDR3: CSARDGTGVNYGYTF. The CDR3, as DNA: TGCAGTGCTAGAGACGGGACAGGGGTTAACTATGGCTACACCTTC.

This clonotype came up a few times. The chain recombines TRBV27 with TRBJ2-2; possibly TRBD2 for D (6 bases). Per germline, CDR1 MNHEY and CDR2 SMNVEV (reference sequence). V lost 9 bases and J 4 bases, leaving 18 bases between the germline ends. The CDR3 has 15 amino acids. CDR3: CASSTAGPRTGELFF. CDR3 coding DNA: TGTGCCAGTAGCACGGCGGGACCCCGCACCGGGGAGCTGTTTTTT.

This clonotype has ten or more counts. The chain employs TRBV15 and TRBJ1-1; D unclear. Germline CDR1 LNHNV, CDR2 YYDKDF (reference sequence). The CDR3 runs 14 residues. Trimming stripped 2 bases from V and 4 bases from J, with 11 bases between. The CDR3: CATSRLTGGTEAFF. The DNA of the CDR3 is TGTGCCACCAGCAGACTAACGGGAGGCACTGAAGCTTTCTTT.

Comment on this clonotype: This may stem from a read error, because a much larger clone lies one nucleotide away. The V and J genes are TRBV6-2 or TRBV6-3 and TRBJ1-2, with D unclear. This CDR3 contains 15 residues. Germline CDR1 and CDR2: MNHEY and SVGEGT. The CDR3 sequence: CAGSEVVLSSYGYTF. The CDR3 DNA sequence: TGTGCCGGCAGTGAAGTGGTGCTGAGTTCTTATGGCTACACCTTC.

This clonotype has ten or more counts. V is TRBV28 and J is TRBJ2-5, with no clear D. This CDR3 is 14 amino acids long. V was pared by 1 base and J by 2 bases, with 8 bases between. Germline CDR1 MDHEN, CDR2 SYDVKM. The CDR3 here is CASSLSADQETQYF. The CDR3 DNA sequence: TGTGCCAGCAGTTTATCGGCAGATCAAGAGACCCAGTACTTC. The variable domain in full, with the rest retrieved from reference TRBV28 and TRBJ2-5, is DVKVTQSSRYLVKRTGEKVFLECVQDMDHENMFWYRQDPGLGLRLIYFSYDVKMKEKGDIPEGYSVSREKKERFSLILESASTNQTSMYLCASSLSADQETQYFGPGTRLLVL.